The subject of this entry is one T cell receptor (beta chain). Antigen specificity is unknown. This entry is derived from a study of cytomegalovirus exposure and HLA in healthy donors. Study results and limitations: There were a few CMV-associated chains whose specificity for CMV antigens was confirmed in vitro. As a later analysis showed, a missense DCLRE1C variant was linked to trimming of TCR beta V- and J-genes. Earlier results showed most TCR beta V segments being productive about 87% or about 30% of the time.

V lost 10 bases, J lost 7 bases, and 7 bases stayed unmatched. The CDR3 totals 13 residues. CDR1 and CDR2 (germline): LNHDA, SQIVND (reference sequence). PCR used 60 Vbeta primers and 13 Jbeta primers. Measured with immunoSEQ multiplex PCR; TCRdb has only the in-frame clones, and not every one. This table holds about 130,000 clones, 80% found once. The chain uses TRBV19 and TRBJ2-1; the match to TRBD1 covers 10 bases. The sequenced sample was PBMCs. The TCR originated in a woman in her thirties or forties in good health and CMV-seronegative. The CDR3 sequence is CAIGQGGDNEQFF. CDR3 bases: TGTGCCATAGGACAGGGGGGGGATAATGAGCAGTTCTTC.